The entry below describes one TCR beta chain. This clone was seen just once. The clone's antigen remains unknown. The sample holds no much larger clone one base away, and base qualities are not on file. TCRbeta CDR3 regions were amplified from genomic DNA by means of the immunoSEQ Assay, a bias-controlled multiplex PCR. The authors' pipeline ran thus. The number of nucleated cells in each sample was estimated from the amplification of reference gene primers within the assay. To quantify the absolute abundance of each unique TCRbeta CDR3 rearrangement, sequence reads were collapsed and filtered. For each sample, productive Simpson clonality was calculated as the square root of Simpson's diversity index over productive rearrangements. TCRdb took over this immuneACCESS table, retaining in-frame rearrangements with V and J assigned. Such tables are incomplete; in checked studies, under half of the missing clones stem from an unresolved V gene, and the remainder is unexplained. V and J calls and clone size follow that table, whereas D and trimming were derived from the DNA. The sample yields around 220,000 clones; approximately 81% were counted once. Jointly, the top ten make up around 20% of the sample.

These data belong to a study of blood T cell repertoires in COVID-19 (TCRdb year 2020). Broadly, across the study: Samples from collaborators originated in the United States, Italy and Spain and spanned both the acute and convalescent phases of COVID-19. The material from the prospective study consisted of cDNA or gDNA derived from T cells, B-cell-depleted T cells, or PBMCs. The dataset comprised deeply sampled blood TCRbeta repertoires from subjects exposed to, actively infected with, or recovered from COVID-19. The repertoires were released in a freely available public database meant as a resource for research on the immune response to SARS-CoV-2. The samples were drawn from the first 160 participants of the ongoing ImmuneRACE study and from roughly 1,300 subjects provided by 6 global collaborators. The sample metadata nearly always contained a de-identified subject ID, COVID-19 status, age in years and sex. HLA class I and class II types, where available, came from metadata supplied by the sample provider rather than from assay-based typing.

The full study reports these points: How much clinical and demographic metadata was included differed by source and by participant, and the metadata was provided uncurated.

From cysteine to phenylalanine, the CDR3 is 15 amino acids long. Just the 45-base CDR3 DNA is kept, in frame starting at base 1. CDR1 SNHLY and CDR2 FYNNEI were looked up in the germline V gene. Trimming removed 6 bases from V and 2 bases from J, leaving 14 bases between the germline ends. Collaborating institutions collected whole blood in K2EDTA tubes following their own protocols. For TCRbeta analysis, collaborators shipped samples as frozen whole blood, isolated PBMCs, or DNA extracted from either of those sample types. The sequence was collected from a young man with active or convalescent COVID-19. Input material: peripheral blood. The sequence is built from TRBV2 and TRBJ2-1; a weak D assignment points to TRBD2 (7 bases agree). The CDR3 sequence is CASRGGRLPYNEQFF. The nucleotides read TGTGCCAGCAGGGGGGGGCGACTACCCTACAATGAGCAGTTCTTC.